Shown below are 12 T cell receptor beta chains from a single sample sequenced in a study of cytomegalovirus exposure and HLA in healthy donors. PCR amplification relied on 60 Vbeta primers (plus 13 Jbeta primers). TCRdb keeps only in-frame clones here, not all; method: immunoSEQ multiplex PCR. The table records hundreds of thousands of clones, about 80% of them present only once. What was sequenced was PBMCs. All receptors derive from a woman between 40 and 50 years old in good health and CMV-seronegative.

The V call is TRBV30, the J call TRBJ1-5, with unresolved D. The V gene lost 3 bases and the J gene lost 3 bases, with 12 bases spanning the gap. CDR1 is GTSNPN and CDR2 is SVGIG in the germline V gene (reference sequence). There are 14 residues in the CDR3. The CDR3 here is CAWRANSPNQPQHF. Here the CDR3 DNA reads TGTGCCTGGAGGGCCAACAGTCCCAATCAGCCCCAGCATTTT.

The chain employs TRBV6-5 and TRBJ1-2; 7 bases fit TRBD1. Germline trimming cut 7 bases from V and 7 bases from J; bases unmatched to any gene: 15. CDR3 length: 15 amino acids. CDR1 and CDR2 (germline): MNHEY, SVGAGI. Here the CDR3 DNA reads TGTGCCAGCAACCCTGAACAGGGGAGGCGTTTTGGCTACACCTTC. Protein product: CASNPEQGRRFGYTF.

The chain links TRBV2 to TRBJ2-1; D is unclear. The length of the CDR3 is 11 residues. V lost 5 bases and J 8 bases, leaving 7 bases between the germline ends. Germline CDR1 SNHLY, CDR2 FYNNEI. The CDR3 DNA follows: TGTGCCAGCAGTTACCGGGATGAGCAGTTCTTC. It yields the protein CASSYRDEQFF.

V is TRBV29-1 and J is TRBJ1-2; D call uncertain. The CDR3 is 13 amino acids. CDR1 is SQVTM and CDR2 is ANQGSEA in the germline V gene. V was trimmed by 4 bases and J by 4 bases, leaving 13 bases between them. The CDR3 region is CSVARSDFYGYTF. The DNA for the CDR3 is TGCAGCGTTGCGAGGTCGGACTTCTATGGCTACACCTTC.

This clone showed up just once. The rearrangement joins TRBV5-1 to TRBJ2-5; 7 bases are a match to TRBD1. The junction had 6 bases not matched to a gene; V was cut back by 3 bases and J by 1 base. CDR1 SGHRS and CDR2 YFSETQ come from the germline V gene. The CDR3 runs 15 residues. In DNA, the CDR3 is TGCGCCAGCAGCTCCGGGACAGCCTCCCAAGAGACCCAGTACTTC. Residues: CASSSGTASQETQYF.

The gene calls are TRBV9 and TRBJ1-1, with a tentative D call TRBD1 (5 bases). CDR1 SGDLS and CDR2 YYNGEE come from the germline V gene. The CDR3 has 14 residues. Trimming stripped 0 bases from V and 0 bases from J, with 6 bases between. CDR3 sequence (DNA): TGTGCCAGCAGCGTAGAACAGGTGAACACTGAAGCTTTCTTT. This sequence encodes CASSVEQVNTEAFF.

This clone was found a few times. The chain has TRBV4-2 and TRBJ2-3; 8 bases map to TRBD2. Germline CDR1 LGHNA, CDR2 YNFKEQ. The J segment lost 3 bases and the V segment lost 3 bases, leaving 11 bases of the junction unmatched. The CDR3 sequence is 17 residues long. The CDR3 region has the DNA TGTGCCAGCAGCCACCCCCTACCGGGGGGGCGGACAGATACGCAGTATTTT. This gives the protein CASSHPLPGGRTDTQYF.

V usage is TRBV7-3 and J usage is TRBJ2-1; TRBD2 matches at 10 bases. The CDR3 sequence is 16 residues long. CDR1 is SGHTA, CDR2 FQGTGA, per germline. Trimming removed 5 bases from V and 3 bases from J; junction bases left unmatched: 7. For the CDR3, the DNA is TGTGCCAGCAGCCCATTAGCGGGGGGAAACTACAATGAGCAGTTCTTC. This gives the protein CASSPLAGGNYNEQFF.

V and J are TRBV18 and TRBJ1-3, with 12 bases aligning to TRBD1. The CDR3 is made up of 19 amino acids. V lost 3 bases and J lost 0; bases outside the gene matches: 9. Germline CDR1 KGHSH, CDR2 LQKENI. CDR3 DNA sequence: TGTGCCAGCTCACCGCTGGGACAGGGGGCCTTAAGCTCTGGAAACACCATATATTTT. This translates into CASSPLGQGALSSGNTIYF.

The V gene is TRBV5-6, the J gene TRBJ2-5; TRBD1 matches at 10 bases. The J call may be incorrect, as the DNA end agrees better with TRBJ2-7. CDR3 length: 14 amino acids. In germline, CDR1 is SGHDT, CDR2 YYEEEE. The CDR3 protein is CASSAGTGDYEQYF. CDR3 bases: TGTGCCAGCAGCGCCGGGACAGGGGACTACGAGCAGTACTTC.

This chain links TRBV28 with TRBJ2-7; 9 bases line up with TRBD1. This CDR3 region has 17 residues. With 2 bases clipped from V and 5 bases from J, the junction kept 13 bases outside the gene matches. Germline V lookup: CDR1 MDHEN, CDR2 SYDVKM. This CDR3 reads CASSLERGTGSGHEQYF. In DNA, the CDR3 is TGTGCCAGCAGTTTAGAACGGGGGACAGGGTCCGGCCACGAGCAGTACTTC.

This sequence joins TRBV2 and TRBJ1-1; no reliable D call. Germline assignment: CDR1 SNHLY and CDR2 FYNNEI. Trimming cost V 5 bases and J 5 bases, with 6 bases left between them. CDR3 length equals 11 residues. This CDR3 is CASSRGTEAFF. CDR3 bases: TGTGCCAGCAGTCGGGGTACTGAAGCTTTCTTT.